These 23 T cell receptor beta chains were sequenced from one sample in a study of T cell clonotyping in hematopoietic cell transplantation. TCRdb keeps only in-frame clones here, not all; method: immunoSEQ multiplex PCR. The sample holds under 15,000 clones, 80% to 95% seen once. Source: PBMCs, taken 100 days after allogeneic stem cell transplant. These receptors came from a female patient between 50 and 59 years old who had an allogeneic stem cell transplant from an unrelated donor, so the T cells may come from the graft donor. Some clones in this sample may be carry-over from other donors' samples.

The chain couples TRBV5-5 to TRBJ1-2; weak D call: TRBD1 (5 bases). V was shortened by 3 bases and J by 6 bases, with 21 bases between the two germline ends. From germline, CDR1 is SGHKS and CDR2 YYEKEE (reference sequence). The CDR3 consists of 16 residues. CDR3 amino acids: CASSWAVAWGGDGYTF. CDR3 coding DNA: TGTGCCAGCAGCTGGGCCGTGGCCTGGGGAGGGGATGGCTACACCTTC.

The rearrangement uses TRBV6-5 and TRBJ2-2; D remains ambiguous. CDR3 length equals 13 residues. V lost 2 bases and J lost 6, with 7 bases in between. Per the germline V gene, CDR1 is MNHEY and CDR2 is SVGAGI. CDR3 sequence: CASSYDDSGELFF. CDR3 bases: TGTGCCAGCAGTTACGACGACTCCGGGGAGCTGTTTTTT.

As regards this clone: Its ends do not fully match the called genes, so a read error is possible. The chain carries TRBV20-1 and TRBJ2-3; D is unresolved. The CDR3 runs to 11 residues. Germline-derived CDR1 and CDR2 are DFQATT and SNEGSKA (reference sequence). The CDR3 DNA sequence: TGCAGTGCTAGAGATTATCAGAGTAGCACTTTT. The encoded protein is CSARDYQSSTF.

The V call is TRBV4-3, the J call TRBJ1-2; D might be TRBD1 (5 bases). The CDR3 is 15 residues long. The germline V and J ends were trimmed by 0 bases and 2 bases, with 10 bases remaining between them. Germline CDR1 and CDR2: LGHNA and YSLEER. DNA of the CDR3: TGCGCCAGCAGCCAAGATGGGGGGGGGAACTATGGCTACACCTTC. This translates into CASSQDGGGNYGYTF.

The chain carries TRBV7-2 and TRBJ2-3, with TRBD2 matching over 12 bases. This CDR3 has 15 residues. The trim removed 5 bases at V and 2 bases at J, leaving 2 bases unmatched. Germline CDR1 is SGHTA and CDR2 is FQGNSA. CDR3 sequence (DNA): TGTGCCAGCAGCCGACTAGCGGGGGCCACAGATACGCAGTATTTT. It codes for CASSRLAGATDTQYF.

V and J are TRBV19 and TRBJ2-3; no clear D. The CDR3 extends over 13 amino acids. Germline-derived CDR1 and CDR2 are LNHDA and SQIVND (reference sequence). V lost 9 bases and J lost 2, with 12 bases in between. The chain's CDR3 is CASRTASTDTQYF. CDR3 nucleotide sequence: TGTGCCAGCCGAACGGCCTCCACAGATACGCAGTATTTT.

The chain combines TRBV7-2 with TRBJ2-3, with 8 bases matching TRBD1. The germline CDR1 and CDR2 sequences are SGHTA and FQGNSA. The CDR3 covers 17 residues. With 1 base clipped from V and 3 bases from J, the junction kept 9 bases outside the gene matches. The CDR3 DNA sequence: TGTGCCAGCAGCTTAGGGTGGAGACAGGGGAGGACAGATACGCAGTATTTT. This encodes CASSLGWRQGRTDTQYF.

The chain has TRBV19 and TRBJ2-2, with 9 bases fitting TRBD1. Unmatched junction bases numbered 4, after V lost 7 bases and J lost 4 bases. This CDR3 is 14 amino acids long. The germline CDR1 and CDR2 sequences are LNHDA and SQIVND (reference sequence). The CDR3 DNA reads as TGTGCCAGTATCAAGACAGGGGGCACCGGGGAGCTGTTTTTT. Translated, it gives CASIKTGGTGELFF.

This chain uses TRBV9 with TRBJ2-1, with D tentatively TRBD1 (5 bases). Germline CDR1 is SGDLS and CDR2 is YYNGEE. V lost 0 bases and J 9 bases, leaving 19 bases between the germline ends. The length of the CDR3 is 16 residues. The CDR3 nucleotides read TGTGCCAGCAGCGTAGATTGGAATAGCCGAAGGGGTGAGCAGTTCTTC. Translation: CASSVDWNSRRGEQFF.

Note on this clone: This same CDR3 is encoded by further DNA sequences in the sample. The chain carries TRBV11-3 and TRBJ2-2; weak D call: TRBD2 (6 bases). The V gene's germline CDR1 is SGHNT and CDR2 YENEEA. Deletions cut 5 bases from V and 6 bases from J, with 10 bases between. The CDR3 covers 13 residues. CDR3 DNA sequence: TGTGCCAGCAGCCCCCGGGGGTCCGGGGAGCTGTTTTTT. It codes for CASSPRGSGELFF.

The chain joins TRBV7-2 to TRBJ1-1; no firm D call. The germline gives CDR1 SGHTA, CDR2 FQGNSA. The CDR3 sequence is 14 residues long. V dropped 2 bases and J dropped 6 bases, with 13 bases sitting between them. CDR3 coding DNA: TGTGCCAGCAGCTTATTTGGGGAATCCGCTGAAGCTTTCTTT. Translation gives CASSLFGESAEAFF.

The chain carries TRBV19 and TRBJ2-5, with TRBD2 matching 8 bases. Unmatched junction bases numbered 8, after V lost 6 bases and J lost 5 bases. This CDR3 comprises 14 residues. Germline V gives CDR1 LNHDA, CDR2 SQIVND (reference sequence). The CDR3 region has the DNA TGTGCCAGTAGCTACGGACTAGCTGAGGAGACCCAGTACTTC. Protein product: CASSYGLAEETQYF.

CDR3 nucleotides: TGTGCCAGCAGCTTGCGGCAGGGTGGGGGAAACACCATATATTTT. Protein product: CASSLRQGGGNTIYF. The rearrangement links TRBV5-6 to TRBJ1-3, with D possibly matching TRBD1 (5 bases). The length of the CDR3 is 15 residues. Germline CDR1 SGHDT, CDR2 YYEEEE. The V gene lost 1 base and the J gene lost 4 bases, with 12 bases spanning the gap.

The chain carries TRBV19 and TRBJ2-6; D is ambiguous. Trimming took 4 bases from V and 0 from J, leaving 4 bases between them. CDR3 length: 14 residues. Germline-derived CDR1 and CDR2 are LNHDA and SQIVND (reference sequence). The CDR3 DNA follows: TGTGCCAGTAGTAAAATCTCTGGGGCCAACGTCCTGACTTTC. Its protein product is CASSKISGANVLTF. Looking up the rest from reference TRBV19 and TRBJ2-6 gives the full variable domain: DGGITQSPKYLFRKEGQNVTLSCEQNLNHDAMYWYRQDPGQGLRLIYYSQIVNDFQKGDIAEGYSVSREKKESFPLTVTSAQKNPTAFYLCASSKISGANVLTFGAGSRLTVL.

The chain combines TRBV18 with TRBJ1-1, with 7 bases aligning to TRBD1. The CDR3 consists of 12 residues. The V segment lost 4 bases and the J segment 9 bases; nucleotides outside the gene matches: 5. Per germline, CDR1 KGHSH and CDR2 LQKENI. The CDR3 spells CASSHGTEKAFF. Here the CDR3 DNA reads TGTGCCAGCTCACACGGGACAGAAAAAGCTTTCTTT.

The V and J genes are TRBV7-3 and TRBJ2-1, with 13 bases that match TRBD2. CDR1 SGHTA and CDR2 FQGTGA come from the germline V gene. This CDR3 spans 15 amino acids. V lost 3 bases to trimming and J lost 7 bases; unmatched junction nucleotides: 3. The CDR3 DNA sequence: TGTGCCAGCAGCTTGGGACTAGCGGGAAGAAATGAGCAGTTCTTC. This codes for CASSLGLAGRNEQFF.

CDR3 protein: CASSEARTALYGYTF. CDR3 nucleotides: TGTGCCAGCAGTGAAGCGAGGACAGCACTCTATGGCTACACCTTC. V gene TRBV6-1 combines with J gene TRBJ1-2; D might be TRBD1 (6 bases). This CDR3 is 15 amino acids long. The ends were cut back, 0 bases at V and 4 bases at J, with 12 bases in the middle. Germline CDR1 reads MNHNS; CDR2 reads SASEGT.

Worth noting for this clone: Other DNA sequences within the sample encode an identical CDR3. The gene calls are TRBV28 and TRBJ1-2; D possibly corresponds to TRBD1 (5 bases). V lost 3 bases and J 0 bases, leaving 11 bases between the germline ends. Germline CDR1 reads MDHEN; CDR2 reads SYDVKM. The CDR3 sequence is 15 residues long. Here the CDR3 reads CASSLGGRTNYGYTF. The CDR3 nucleotides read TGTGCCAGCAGTTTGGGGGGAAGGACTAACTATGGCTACACCTTC.

The rearrangement joins TRBV7-8 to TRBJ1-2; D is ambiguous. V gave up 3 bases and J gave up 0 bases, with 23 bases separating them. CDR3 length equals 19 residues. Germline loops: CDR1 SGHVS, CDR2 FQNEAQ. The CDR3 reads CASSLSPGANSRANYGYTF. DNA of the CDR3: TGTGCCAGCAGCTTGAGCCCCGGAGCTAACTCAAGAGCTAACTATGGCTACACCTTC.

The rearrangement uses TRBV5-6 and TRBJ2-4; D not certain. The germline CDR1 and CDR2 sequences are SGHDT and YYEEEE. CDR3 length: 16 amino acids. V lost 0 bases, J lost 0 bases, and 10 bases lay in between. The CDR3 coding sequence is TGTGCCAGCAGCTTGGTTGGCCGACAAGCCAAAAACATTCAGTACTTC. It encodes CASSLVGRQAKNIQYF.

The CDR3 protein is CASSGRDRGYLSGANVLTF. The CDR3 nucleotides are TGTGCCAGCAGCGGCCGGGACAGGGGGTATTTGTCTGGGGCCAACGTCCTGACTTTC. This rearrangement joins TRBV9 to TRBJ2-6; the match to TRBD1 covers 11 bases. With V trimmed by 3 bases and J by 1 base, 9 bases remained unmatched. The CDR3 runs 19 residues. Germline V CDR1 and CDR2: SGDLS, YYNGEE.

This rearrangement joins TRBV5-4 to TRBJ1-2; D ambiguous. This CDR3 has 13 amino acids. The germline CDR1 and CDR2 sequences are SGHNT and YYREEE (reference sequence). Deletions cut 1 base from V and 0 bases from J, with 4 bases between. Written as DNA, the CDR3 is TGTGCCAGCAGCTTGAAGCCTAACTATGGCTACACCTTC. Residues: CASSLKPNYGYTF.

The chain employs TRBV5-1 and TRBJ2-3, with TRBD2 identical over 9 bases. The CDR3 extends over 15 amino acids. The ends lost 5 bases at V and 2 bases at J; junction bases unmatched: 6. Germline V lookup: CDR1 SGHRS, CDR2 YFSETQ. CDR3 DNA: TGCGCCAGCAGTCGTCAGCGGGGGGCCACAGATACGCAGTATTTT. Its translation: CASSRQRGATDTQYF.